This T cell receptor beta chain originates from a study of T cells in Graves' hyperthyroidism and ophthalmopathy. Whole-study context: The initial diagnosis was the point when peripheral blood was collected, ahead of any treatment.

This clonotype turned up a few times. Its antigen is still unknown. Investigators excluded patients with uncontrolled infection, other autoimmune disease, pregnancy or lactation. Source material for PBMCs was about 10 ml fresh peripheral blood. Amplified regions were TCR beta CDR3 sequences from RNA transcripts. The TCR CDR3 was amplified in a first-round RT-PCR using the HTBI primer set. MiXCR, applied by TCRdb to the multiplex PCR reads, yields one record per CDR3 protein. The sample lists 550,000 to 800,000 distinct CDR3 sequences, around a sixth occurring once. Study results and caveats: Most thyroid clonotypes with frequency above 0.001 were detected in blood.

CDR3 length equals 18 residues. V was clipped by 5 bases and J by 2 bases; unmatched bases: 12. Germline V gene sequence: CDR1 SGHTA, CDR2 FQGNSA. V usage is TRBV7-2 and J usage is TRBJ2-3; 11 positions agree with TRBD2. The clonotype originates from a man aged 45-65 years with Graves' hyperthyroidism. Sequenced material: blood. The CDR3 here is CASSTLLAGVLNTDTQYF. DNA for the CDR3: TGTGCCAGCAGCACATTACTAGCGGGAGTTCTGAACACAGATACGCAGTATTTT.